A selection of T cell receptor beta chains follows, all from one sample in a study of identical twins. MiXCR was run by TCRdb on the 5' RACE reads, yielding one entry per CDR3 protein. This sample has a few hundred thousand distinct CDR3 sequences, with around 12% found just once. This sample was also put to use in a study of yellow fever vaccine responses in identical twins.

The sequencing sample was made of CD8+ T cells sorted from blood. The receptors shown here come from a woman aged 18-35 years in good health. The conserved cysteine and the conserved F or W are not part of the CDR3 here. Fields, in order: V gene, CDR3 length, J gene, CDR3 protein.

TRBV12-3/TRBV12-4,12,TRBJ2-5,ASSGTSEAETQY
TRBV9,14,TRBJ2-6,ASSVDGYSGANVLT
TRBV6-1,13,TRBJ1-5,ASSEWEGQDQPQH
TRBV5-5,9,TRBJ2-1,ASTPGDEQF
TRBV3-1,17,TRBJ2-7,ASSQERAGKGPLPYEQY
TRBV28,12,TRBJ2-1,ASSLSGGGSEQF
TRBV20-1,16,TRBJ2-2,SARPITGTGGNTGELF
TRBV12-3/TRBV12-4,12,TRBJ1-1,ASTPQGLNTEAF
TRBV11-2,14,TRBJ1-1,ASSHATGALNTEAF
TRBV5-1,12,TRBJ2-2,ASSLARVAGELF
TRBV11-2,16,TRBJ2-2,ASSLVVSGGPHTGELF
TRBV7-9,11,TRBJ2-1,ASRGGGYNEQF
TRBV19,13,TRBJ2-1,ASSIAGQKVDEQF
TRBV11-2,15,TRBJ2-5,ASSPWTSGAEQETQY
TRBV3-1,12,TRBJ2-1,ASSQGGRGNEQF
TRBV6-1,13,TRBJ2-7,ASSVPGTSPYEQY
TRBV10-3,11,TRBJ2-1,AISESQVNEQF
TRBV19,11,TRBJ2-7,ASSIMAGYEQY
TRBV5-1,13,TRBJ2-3,ASSLRQSLTDTQY
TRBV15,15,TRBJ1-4,ATSSGARGQGSEKLF
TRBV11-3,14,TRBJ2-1,ASSPAGSLSYNEQF
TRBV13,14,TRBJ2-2,ASSLEGTGFSGELF
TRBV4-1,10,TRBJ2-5,ASSHRQETQY
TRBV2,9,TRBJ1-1,ASLSHTEAF
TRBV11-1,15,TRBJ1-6,ASSLEIWTGMNSPLH
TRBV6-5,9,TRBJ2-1,ASSYAHEQF
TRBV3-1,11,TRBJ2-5,ASSQILIETQY
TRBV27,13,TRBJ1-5,ASSSLTEPHQPQH
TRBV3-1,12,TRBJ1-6,ASSQGRNNSPLH
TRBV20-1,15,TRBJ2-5,SARDAGGLIVSETQY
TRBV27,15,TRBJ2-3,ASSFIAGGSVPDTQY
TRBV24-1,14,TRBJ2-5,ATSEPGTFAQETQY
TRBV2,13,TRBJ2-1,ASPLGLSSYNEQF
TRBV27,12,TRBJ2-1,ASSGPYPGDEQF
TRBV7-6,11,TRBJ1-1,ASSQTGQTEAF
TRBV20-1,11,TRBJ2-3,SAETGTTDTQY
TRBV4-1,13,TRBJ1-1,ASSQDPGGNTEAF
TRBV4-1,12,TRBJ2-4,ASSLGQGKNIQY
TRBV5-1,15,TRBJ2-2,ASSLRLAGGLTGELF
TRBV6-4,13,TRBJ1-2,ASSPGTGFGYGYT
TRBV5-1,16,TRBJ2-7,ASSFEGQGANLPYEQY
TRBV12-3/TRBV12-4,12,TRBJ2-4,ASSLTGSKNIQY
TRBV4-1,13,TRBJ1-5,ASSQDLGIYQPQH
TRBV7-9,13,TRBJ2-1,ASSSLAHYYNEQF